The entry below describes one T cell receptor (beta chain). Its antigen is currently not known. No quality values exist for individual bases; no much larger clone is one base distant. TCRbeta CDR3 regions were amplified from genomic DNA using the immunoSEQ Assay, a bias-controlled multiplex PCR. Concerning the study's data processing: The number of nucleated cells in each sample was estimated from the amplification of reference gene primers within the assay. Sequence reads were collapsed and filtered to measure the absolute abundance of every unique TCRbeta CDR3 rearrangement. For each sample, productive Simpson clonality was calculated as the square root of Simpson's diversity index across productive rearrangements. TCRdb retrieved this table from immuneACCESS and kept in-frame rearrangements only. Not all clones are present; in checked studies, unresolved V genes account for under half, and no reason is known for the remainder. D and trimming come from the DNA, and the V and J calls and clone size come from that table. Here the sample has around 95,000 clones; more than 85% occur a single time. The ten largest clones add up to roughly 2.1% of the sample.

From the cysteine up to the phenylalanine, the CDR3 has a length of 15 residues. The kept DNA is CDR3 alone, 45 bases in frame from the first base. From the germline V gene, CDR1 is SGHRS and CDR2 is YFSETQ. Here V drops 2 bases and J drops 0 bases, and the junction holds 0 bases not matched to any gene. Whole blood was collected in K2EDTA tubes by collaborating institutions according to the institutions' own protocols. For TCRbeta analysis, collaborator samples were shipped as frozen whole blood, as isolated PBMCs, or as DNA extracted from either sample type. This sample stems from a study of blood T cell repertoires in COVID-19 (dated by TCRdb to about 2020). With regard to the full study: Samples covering the acute and convalescent phases of COVID-19 were provided by collaborators in the United States, Italy and Spain. Deeply sampled blood TCRbeta repertoires from subjects exposed to, actively infected with, or recovered from COVID-19 were included in the dataset. Where available, HLA class I and class II types were taken from metadata supplied by the sample provider and were not determined by assay-based typing. The prospective study material was composed of cDNA or gDNA derived from T cells, B-cell-depleted T cells, or PBMCs. A freely available public database, intended as a resource for researchers studying the immune response to SARS-CoV-2, is where the repertoires were released. Samples were obtained from the ongoing ImmuneRACE study (first 160 participants) and from 1,254 subjects provided by 6 global collaborators. The sample metadata nearly always contained a de-identified subject ID, COVID-19 status, age in years and sex. Findings and caveats that apply to the study as a whole: How much clinical and demographic metadata was included differed by source and by participant, and the metadata was provided uncurated.

The TCR originated in a man in his fifties or sixties with active COVID-19. This chain joins TRBV5-1 to TRBJ2-1, with 9 middle bases fitting TRBD2. Sequences were obtained from peripheral blood. The CDR3 in this case is CASSFSGSSYNEQFF. Here is the DNA: TGCGCCAGCAGCTTTAGCGGGAGCTCCTACAATGAGCAGTTCTTC.